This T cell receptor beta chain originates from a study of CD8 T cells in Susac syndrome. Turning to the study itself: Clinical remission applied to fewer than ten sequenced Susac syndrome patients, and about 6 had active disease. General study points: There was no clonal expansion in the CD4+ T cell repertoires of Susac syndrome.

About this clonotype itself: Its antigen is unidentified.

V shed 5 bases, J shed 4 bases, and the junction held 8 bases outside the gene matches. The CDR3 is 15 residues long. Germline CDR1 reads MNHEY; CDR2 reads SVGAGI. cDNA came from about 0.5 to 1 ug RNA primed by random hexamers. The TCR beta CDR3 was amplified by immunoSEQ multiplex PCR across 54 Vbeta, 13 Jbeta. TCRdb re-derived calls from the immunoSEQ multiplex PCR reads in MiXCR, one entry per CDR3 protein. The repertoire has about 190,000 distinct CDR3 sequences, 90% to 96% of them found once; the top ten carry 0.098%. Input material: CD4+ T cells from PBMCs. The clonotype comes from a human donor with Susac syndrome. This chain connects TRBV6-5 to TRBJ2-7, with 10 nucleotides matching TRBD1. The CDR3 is CASSATGGNEYEQYF. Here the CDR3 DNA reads TGTGCCAGCAGTGCGACAGGGGGCAATGAATACGAGCAGTACTTC.